Listed here are 24 T cell receptor beta chains from one sample, sequenced in a study of T cell repertoires in cytomegalovirus infection. One entry per CDR3 protein, called by TCRdb with MiXCR from the reads. The sample has roughly 230,000 distinct CDR3 sequences; around 15% are singletons. The sample taken for sequencing was CD8+ T cells from PBMCs. The source is a human donor in good health (CMV status not recorded). Some clones in this sample may be carry-over from other donors' samples.

The CDR3 protein is CASSLDREGTDTQYF. In nucleotides, the CDR3 is TGTGCCAGCAGCTTGGACAGGGAAGGCACAGATACGCAGTATTTT. The chain carries TRBV5-6 and TRBJ2-3; tentatively, D is TRBD1 (6 bases). The CDR3 is made up of 15 amino acids. The germline CDR1 and CDR2 sequences are SGHDT and YYEEEE. Trimming cost V 0 bases and J 1 base, with 9 bases left between them.

This clonotype was picked up many times. V usage is TRBV12-3 or TRBV12-4 and J usage is TRBJ1-5; D gene uncertain. This CDR3 contains 13 residues. V was cut by 1 base and J by 3 bases, with 4 bases left in between. The CDR3 region is CASSLGHNQPQHF. In nucleotides, the CDR3 is TGTGCCAGCAGTTTAGGTCACAATCAGCCCCAGCATTTT.

The table lists this clonotype with many counts. This chain joins TRBV19 and TRBJ1-5; D might be TRBD1 (5 bases). Germline CDR1 reads LNHDA; CDR2 reads SQIVND (reference sequence). CDR3 length equals 17 residues. V lost 3 bases, J lost 1 base, and 16 bases lay in between. CDR3 DNA sequence: TGTGCCAGTAGTATGGATTGGTCGGGGGTCAGCAATCAGCCCCAGCATTTT. Translation: CASSMDWSGVSNQPQHF.

This clonotype was counted at least ten times. V is TRBV7-6 and J is TRBJ2-2, with D possibly matching TRBD2 (6 bases). Germline CDR1 SGHVS, CDR2 FNYEAQ. The CDR3 covers 17 residues. V dropped 5 bases and J dropped 4 bases, with 20 bases sitting between them. The CDR3 coding sequence is TGTGCCAGCAGCAGCCCTGCTGGGGGGTTTAGCACCGGGGAGCTGTTTTTT. Translation: CASSSPAGGFSTGELFF.

In this sample, this clonotype turned up a few times. This sequence joins TRBV6-5 and TRBJ1-5; D may be TRBD1 (5 bases). V lost 2 bases, J lost 6 bases, and 11 bases lay in between. The CDR3 sequence is 14 residues long. CDR1 MNHEY and CDR2 SVGAGI come from the germline V gene. CDR3 sequence: CASSYGQGGQPQHF. The DNA for the CDR3 is TGTGCCAGCAGTTACGGGCAGGGTGGTCAGCCCCAGCATTTT.

This clonotype was seen many times. The rearrangement joins TRBV11-2 to TRBJ2-7; D is ambiguous. The CDR3 spans 13 residues. Germline loops: CDR1 SGHAT, CDR2 FQNNGV. The V end lost 0 bases, the J end lost 3 bases, and 6 bases lay between the germline ends. The CDR3 region is CASSLDLDYEQYF. The CDR3, as DNA: TGTGCCAGCAGCTTAGATTTGGACTACGAGCAGTACTTC. Full variable domain (rest looked up from reference TRBV11-2 and TRBJ2-7): EAGVAQSPRYKIIEKRQSVAFWCNPISGHATLYWYQQILGQGPKLLIQFQNNGVVDDSQLPKDRFSAERLKGVDSTLKIQPAKLEDSAVYLCASSLDLDYEQYFGPGTRLTVT.

This clonotype was detected many times. The chain uses TRBV28 and TRBJ2-3; D is unresolved. The CDR3 loop spans 14 amino acids. Trimming left V 3 bases short and J 2 bases short, with 9 bases between. Germline V gives CDR1 MDHEN, CDR2 SYDVKM. CDR3 amino acids: CASSFPTITDTQYF. In DNA, the CDR3 is TGTGCCAGCAGTTTCCCAACTATCACAGATACGCAGTATTTT. The complete variable domain, with remaining parts taken from reference TRBV28 and TRBJ2-3, reads DVKVTQSSRYLVKRTGEKVFLECVQDMDHENMFWYRQDPGLGLRLIYFSYDVKMKEKGDIPEGYSVSREKKERFSLILESASTNQTSMYLCASSFPTITDTQYFGPGTRLTVL.

This clonotype showed up just a few times. V gene TRBV25-1 combines with J gene TRBJ1-1, with D unclear. Germline V lookup: CDR1 MGHDK, CDR2 SYGVNS. The CDR3 sequence is 14 residues long. The V end was cut by 0 bases, the J end by 3 bases, with 8 bases between. The CDR3 nucleotides read TGTGCCAGCAGTGAATATTGGCAGGACACTGAAGCTTTCTTT. As protein: CASSEYWQDTEAFF.

The V call is TRBV7-9, the J call TRBJ2-7; TRBD2 matches 9 bases. V lost 0 bases and J lost 2; bases outside the gene matches: 5. This CDR3 is built from 16 residues. Germline V gene lookup returns CDR1 SEHNR and CDR2 FQNEAQ (reference sequence). The CDR3 DNA is TGTGCCAGCAGCTTAGCGAGCGTAGCGGGGGCCTACGAGCAGTACTTC. The encoded protein is CASSLASVAGAYEQYF.

The CDR3 region has the DNA TGCAGTGCTAAAAACTCCCGAAGCTCCTACGAGCAGTACTTC. Protein: CSAKNSRSSYEQYF. The J gene is TRBJ2-7, the V gene TRBV20-1; no reliable D call. The CDR3 has 14 amino acids. Trimming took 4 bases from V and 0 from J, leaving 13 bases between them. Germline loops: CDR1 DFQATT, CDR2 SNEGSKA (reference sequence).

This clonotype was observed a handful of times. The V call is TRBV20-1, the J call TRBJ1-1; 8 nucleotides match TRBD1. Germline-derived CDR1 and CDR2 are DFQATT and SNEGSKA (reference sequence). Trimming cost V 0 bases and J 4 bases; bases outside gene matches: 10. This CDR3 is built from 16 residues. CDR3 in DNA: TGCAGTGCTAGAGAGGCAGGGGGCACCTTCCCCACTGAAGCTTTCTTT. This encodes CSAREAGGTFPTEAFF.

Concerning this clonotype itself: The junction departs from the called germline gene at one end, perhaps through a read error. This chain connects TRBV29-1 to TRBJ2-2; tentative D call: TRBD2 (6 bases). This CDR3 has 15 residues. Per germline, CDR1 SQVTM and CDR2 ANQGSEA. The CDR3 spells CSAVPGLKGTGDLFF. CDR3 sequence (DNA): TGCAGCGCCGTGCCGGGACTCAAGGGGACCGGGGATCTGTTTTTT.

This clonotype was found a few times. The J gene is TRBJ1-2, the V gene TRBV5-1; TRBD1 might be the D (6 bases). V lost 4 bases and J lost 8, with 18 bases in between. This CDR3 contains 14 residues. Per the germline V gene, CDR1 is SGHRS and CDR2 is YFSETQ. The CDR3 DNA reads TGCGCCAGCAGCACGGCGGGGGGCTTGTTGGGCTACACCTTC. Translating gives CASSTAGGLLGYTF.

The genes are TRBV7-9 and TRBJ1-1; 9 bases are a match to TRBD1. The CDR3 is 16 amino acids. V shed 4 bases and J 0 bases; nucleotides not matched to a gene: 6. Germline assignment: CDR1 SEHNR and CDR2 FQNEAQ (reference sequence). The DNA of the CDR3 is TGTGCCAGCAGCTCCCGGGACAGGGAAATGAACACTGAAGCTTTCTTT. This sequence encodes CASSSRDREMNTEAFF.

Notes on this clonotype: An end of the junction does not agree with germline; a read error may underlie this. The rearrangement joins TRBV10-3 to TRBJ1-4, with a possible D match to TRBD1 (6 bases). Germline CDR1 is ENHRY and CDR2 is SYGVKD. The CDR3 contains 12 residues. In nucleotides, the CDR3 is TGTGCCACCGGGACAACGAATGAAAAACTGTTTTTT. It translates to CATGTTNEKLFF.

Many counts were recorded for this clonotype. This chain joins TRBV28 and TRBJ2-7; D possibly corresponds to TRBD1 (6 bases). The CDR3 extends over 14 amino acids. Trimming cost V 6 bases and J 0 bases, with 12 bases left between them. Looked up from germline, CDR1 is MDHEN and CDR2 is SYDVKM. CDR3 in amino acids: CASRWDTTSYEQYF. The DNA for the CDR3 is TGTGCCAGCAGATGGGACACCACCTCCTACGAGCAGTACTTC.

The chain has TRBV6-1 and TRBJ1-1; TRBD1 aligns across 9 bases. Germline V gene sequence: CDR1 MNHNS, CDR2 SASEGT. The CDR3 is 15 amino acids. V shed 3 bases, J shed 6 bases, and the junction held 8 bases outside the gene matches. CDR3 residues: CASSEVGQGLPEAFF. CDR3 nucleotides: TGTGCCAGCAGTGAGGTGGGACAGGGTCTACCTGAAGCTTTCTTT.

This clonotype was detected ten times or more. The V call is TRBV2, the J call TRBJ2-5; D ambiguous. CDR3 length: 13 amino acids. Germline CDR1 and CDR2: SNHLY and FYNNEI. Trimming cost V 1 base and J 7 bases, with 10 bases left between them. The DNA of the CDR3 is TGTGCCAGCAGTGAAGGGAGAGGCGGGACCCAGTACTTC. Translated, it gives CASSEGRGGTQYF.

Comments on this clonotype: A junction boundary mismatches the germline segment, possibly from a read error. The V gene is TRBV4-1, the J gene TRBJ1-6, with a weak D call TRBD1 (6 bases). This CDR3 is 15 amino acids long. The V gene's germline CDR1 is MGHRA and CDR2 YSYEKL. CDR3 sequence (DNA): TGTGCCAGCAGCCACCAACAGGGATACAATTCACCCCTCCACTTT. Its protein product is CASSHQQGYNSPLHF.

The sample holds a few counts of this clonotype. V and J are TRBV7-9 and TRBJ2-7, with 7 bases that match TRBD1. With V trimmed by 4 bases and J by 6 bases, 12 bases remained unmatched. This CDR3 comprises 15 residues. The V gene's germline CDR1 is SEHNR and CDR2 FQNEAQ (reference sequence). CDR3 bases: TGTGCCAGCAGCTCAACATACAGGGGTGAGCTCGAGCAGTACTTC. Protein product: CASSSTYRGELEQYF.

The CDR3, as DNA: TGTGCCAGCAGTGATTCTTACATCTACGGCTACACCTTC. The encoded protein is CASSDSYIYGYTF. The gene calls are TRBV2 and TRBJ1-2; D ambiguous. Germline V lookup: CDR1 SNHLY, CDR2 FYNNEI. V lost 3 bases, J lost 8 bases, and 13 bases lay in between. This CDR3 has 13 residues.

This clonotype was detected ten times or more. The CDR3 region is CASSEGVATGELFF. Here the CDR3 DNA reads TGTGCCAGCAGTGAAGGGGTAGCTACCGGGGAGCTGTTTTTT. The chain employs TRBV6-1 and TRBJ2-2; D unclear. Trimming shortened V by 1 base and J by 5 bases, and 8 bases separated the two germline ends. The CDR3 length is 14 residues. Germline V gene data show CDR1 as MNHNS and CDR2 as SASEGT.

This clonotype was counted ten times or more. Possible read error: a much larger clone is one base away. The gene calls are TRBV5-5 and TRBJ2-3, with D uncertain. Trimming removed 4 bases at V and 2 bases at J, with 2 bases between. CDR1 is SGHKS, CDR2 YYEKEE, per germline (reference sequence). CDR3 length: 11 residues. DNA of the CDR3: TGTGCCAGCAGCCACACAGATACGCAGTATTTT. It translates to CASSHTDTQYF.

The CDR3 DNA is TGTGCCAGCAGCGGGAAGGACAGGGCGTACCCGGAGAACACTGAAGCTTTCTTT. Translation: CASSGKDRAYPENTEAFF. The V call is TRBV5-6, the J call TRBJ1-1; TRBD1 matches 8 bases. The V segment lost 4 bases and the J segment 1 base; nucleotides outside the gene matches: 15. Germline values: CDR1 SGHDT, CDR2 YYEEEE. The CDR3 spans 18 residues.